The 32 T cell receptor beta chains given below trace back to one sample, sequenced in a study of OX40 agonist ivuxolimab in advanced cancers. The assay was immunoSEQ multiplex PCR, and TCRdb's table has in-frame clones only and misses some. In the table there are 77,000 or so clones, more than 70% of which are singletons. The material was CD4+ or CD8+ T cells sorted from blood, obtained in a trial of the OX40 agonist ivuxolimab. The receptors were sampled from an adult with an advanced solid tumor such as melanoma, head and neck, liver or kidney cancer.

This chain links TRBV27 with TRBJ2-7; D is ambiguous. CDR3 length: 13 residues. CDR1 is MNHEY and CDR2 is SMNVEV in the germline V gene (reference sequence). V was cut by 5 bases and J by 0 bases, with 8 bases left in between. The DNA for the CDR3 is TGTGCCAGCAGTCCCCTGAGCTCCTACGAGCAGTACTTC. This encodes CASSPLSSYEQYF.

The chain combines TRBV30 with TRBJ1-4, with D unclear. This CDR3 has 16 amino acids. V gave up 0 bases and J gave up 0 bases, with 11 bases separating them. The germline V gene has CDR1 GTSNPN and CDR2 SVGIG (reference sequence). The CDR3 loop reads CAWSVRLAATNEKLFF. CDR3 DNA sequence: TGTGCCTGGAGTGTACGTCTGGCAGCAACTAATGAAAAACTGTTTTTT. The variable domain in full, with the rest retrieved from reference TRBV30 and TRBJ1-4, is SQTIHQWPATLVQPVGSPLSLECTVEGTSNPNLYWYRQAAGRGLQLLFYSVGIGQISSEVPQNLSASRPQDRQFILSSKKLLLSDSGFYLCAWSVRLAATNEKLFFGSGTQLSVL.

The CDR3 coding sequence is TGTGCCAGCAGCTCCATCTGGGACAGGGGGCGAGATGGCTACACCTTC. Amino acids: CASSSIWDRGRDGYTF. V usage is TRBV11-2 and J usage is TRBJ1-2; 12 nucleotides line up with TRBD1. The V gene end was trimmed by 4 bases and the J gene end by 6 bases; junction bases not matched to a gene: 9. The germline V gene has CDR1 SGHAT and CDR2 FQNNGV. The CDR3 runs to 16 residues.

The rearrangement uses TRBV2 and TRBJ1-5; perhaps TRBD1 as D (6 bases). The V gene's germline CDR1 is SNHLY and CDR2 FYNNEI. Trimming pared 6 bases from V and 3 bases from J, leaving 12 bases between. There are 14 residues in the CDR3. The CDR3 bases are TGTGCCAGCAGCGTACAGGGAAACAATCAGCCCCAGCATTTT. Amino acids: CASSVQGNNQPQHF.

The CDR3 region is CASRRTGTQETQYF. The CDR3 DNA follows: TGTGCCAGCAGAAGAACCGGGACTCAAGAGACCCAGTACTTC. The genes are TRBV6-5 and TRBJ2-5; D possibly corresponds to TRBD2 (6 bases). V dropped 6 bases and J dropped 2 bases, with 13 bases sitting between them. Germline V gene sequence: CDR1 MNHEY, CDR2 SVGAGI. This CDR3 has 14 residues.

The V call is TRBV5-6, the J call TRBJ2-2; the D gene is possibly TRBD1 (6 bases). This CDR3 is built from 15 residues. Per germline, CDR1 SGHDT and CDR2 YYEEEE. The V end was cut by 0 bases, the J end by 5 bases, with 11 bases between. The CDR3 reads CASSLGGRGTGELFF. CDR3 bases: TGTGCCAGCAGCTTGGGGGGGCGCGGAACCGGGGAGCTGTTTTTT.

This chain connects TRBV10-2 to TRBJ2-7, with 7 bases matching TRBD1. The CDR3 totals 14 residues. Germline CDR1 and CDR2: WSHSY and SAAADI. Trimming cost V 2 bases and J 1 base; bases outside gene matches: 2. CDR3 region: CASSEMGQSYEQYF. The DNA for the CDR3 is TGCGCCAGCAGTGAGATGGGACAGTCCTACGAGCAGTACTTC.

The chain joins TRBV5-1 to TRBJ2-7, with 11 bases that match TRBD1. The ends lost 4 bases at V and 2 bases at J; junction bases unmatched: 2. This CDR3 comprises 14 residues. CDR1 is SGHRS and CDR2 is YFSETQ in the germline V gene. This chain's CDR3 is CASSPDRGPYEQYF. DNA for the CDR3: TGCGCCAGCAGCCCGGACAGGGGGCCCTACGAGCAGTACTTC.

The V gene is TRBV10-2, the J gene TRBJ2-2; a possible D gene is TRBD1 (5 bases). Looked up from germline, CDR1 is WSHSY and CDR2 is SAAADI. The CDR3 is 11 residues long. Trimming removed 5 bases from V and 9 bases from J, with 7 bases in between. The chain's CDR3 is CASSSGWELFF. For the CDR3, the DNA is TGCGCCAGCAGTTCAGGGTGGGAGCTGTTTTTT.

The chain links TRBV5-8 to TRBJ1-2, with 10 bases aligning to TRBD1. The CDR3 contains 16 residues. J gave up 4 bases and V 4 bases, and 10 bases lay outside the gene matches. In germline, CDR1 is SGHTS, CDR2 YDEGEE. The CDR3 here is CASSPIRTGGSYGYTF. The CDR3, as DNA: TGTGCCAGCAGCCCAATCCGGACAGGGGGAAGCTATGGCTACACCTTC.

The chain links TRBV9 to TRBJ2-5; D unclear. V lost 0 bases and J 5 bases, leaving 11 bases between the germline ends. This CDR3 is 14 amino acids long. Germline V gene lookup returns CDR1 SGDLS and CDR2 YYNGEE. In nucleotides, the CDR3 is TGTGCCAGCAGCGTAGGTTCCAGTTCGGAGACCCAGTACTTC. Its protein product is CASSVGSSSETQYF.

V is TRBV11-2 and J is TRBJ2-1; D is perhaps TRBD1 (6 bases). The V and J ends lost 5 bases and 5 bases respectively, with 16 bases between them. The germline V gene has CDR1 SGHAT and CDR2 FQNNGV. This CDR3 has 15 amino acids. The CDR3 region has the DNA TGTGCCAGCAGCCCCCAGGGGCAGTTTGACAATGAGCAGTTCTTC. Protein sequence: CASSPQGQFDNEQFF.

V usage is TRBV6-1 and J usage is TRBJ2-4, with 10 bases aligning to TRBD1. The ends lost 6 bases at V and 1 base at J; junction bases unmatched: 15. Germline CDR1 MNHNS, CDR2 SASEGT. This CDR3 region has 19 residues. CDR3: CASSELGDRGRRAKNIQYF. CDR3 nucleotide sequence: TGTGCCAGCAGCGAATTGGGGGACAGGGGAAGGAGGGCCAAAAACATTCAGTACTTC.

Written as DNA, the CDR3 is TGTGCCAGCATGGGAACTAGTAATCGGCGTGAGCAGTTCTTC. This codes for CASMGTSNRREQFF. The chain uses TRBV6-1 and TRBJ2-1; tentative D call: TRBD2 (5 bases). Germline-derived CDR1 and CDR2 are MNHNS and SASEGT. The V and J ends lost 7 bases and 9 bases respectively, with 19 bases between them. This CDR3 contains 14 residues.

The chain carries TRBV9 and TRBJ1-1, with a tentative D call TRBD1 (6 bases). V lost 2 bases to trimming and J lost 1 base, with 9 bases between them. Germline CDR1 is SGDLS and CDR2 is YYNGEE. The CDR3 is made up of 14 amino acids. The CDR3 DNA reads as TGTGCCAGCAGCGTTCGGGGACAGAACACTGAAGCTTTCTTT. This encodes CASSVRGQNTEAFF.

For the CDR3, the DNA is TGTGCCAGTACCTGGACTTTGGGAGAAAAACTGTTTTTT. The encoded protein is CASTWTLGEKLFF. The genes are TRBV19 and TRBJ1-4; D is uncertain. Germline V gives CDR1 LNHDA, CDR2 SQIVND (reference sequence). The CDR3 runs 13 residues. The V end was cut by 7 bases, the J end by 8 bases, with 14 bases between.

Turning to this clone: Other DNA sequences in this specimen translate into the identical CDR3. J is TRBJ1-4 and V is TRBV4-1; 8 positions agree with TRBD1. The V segment lost 4 bases and the J segment 7 bases; nucleotides outside the gene matches: 11. The CDR3 spans 16 residues. Germline V lookup: CDR1 MGHRA, CDR2 YSYEKL. DNA for the CDR3: TGCGCCAGCAGCCGAGGACAGGGAGGGAGGAGTGAAAAACTGTTTTTT. Its protein is CASSRGQGGRSEKLFF.

The gene calls are TRBV28 and TRBJ1-5; D may be TRBD1 (5 bases). The CDR3 contains 16 residues. Germline lookup yields CDR1 MDHEN and CDR2 SYDVKM. Trimming took 1 base from V and 2 from J, leaving 12 bases between them. The CDR3 loop reads CASSLLGAIGNQPQHF. For the CDR3, the DNA is TGTGCCAGCAGTTTATTAGGGGCCATCGGCAATCAGCCCCAGCATTTT.

The V call is TRBV5-1, the J call TRBJ2-7; 7 nucleotides line up with TRBD1. V shed 4 bases, J shed 4 bases, and the junction held 11 bases outside the gene matches. This CDR3 has 15 residues. The V gene's germline CDR1 is SGHRS and CDR2 YFSETQ. CDR3 in DNA: TGCGCCAGCAGCACCAACCCCGGGACAGAGTACGAGCAGTACTTC. Translation gives CASSTNPGTEYEQYF.

This chain joins TRBV5-4 and TRBJ2-1, with 9 nucleotides matching TRBD1. This CDR3 region has 15 residues. Germline CDR1 and CDR2: SGHNT and YYREEE (reference sequence). V trimming: 4 bases; J trimming: 3 bases; junction bases outside the gene matches: 5. In nucleotides, the CDR3 is TGTGCCAGCAGCGGGACAGGGAGGATCTACAATGAGCAGTTCTTC. It encodes CASSGTGRIYNEQFF.

The chain links TRBV7-9 to TRBJ2-1; perhaps TRBD2 as D (6 bases). Germline assignment: CDR1 SEHNR and CDR2 FQNEAQ (reference sequence). The CDR3 length is 16 residues. The ends were cut back, 2 bases at V and 2 bases at J, with 13 bases in the middle. The CDR3 nucleotides read TGTGCCAGCAGCTTAAGGGGCGGGGCCCCCTACAATGAGCAGTTCTTC. Protein: CASSLRGGAPYNEQFF. Supplemented by reference TRBV7-9 and TRBJ2-1, the full variable domain reads DTGVSQNPRHKITKRGQNVTFRCDPISEHNRLYWYRQTLGQGPEFLTYFQNEAQLEKSRLLSDRFSAERPKGSFSTLEIQRTEQGDSAMYLCASSLRGGAPYNEQFFGPGTRLTVL.

V and J are TRBV7-3 and TRBJ1-2; 8 bases agree with TRBD1. The CDR3 runs 13 residues. V was pared by 5 bases and J by 10 bases, with 9 bases of the junction left unmatched. Germline-derived CDR1 and CDR2 are SGHTA and FQGTGA. CDR3 sequence reads: CASSPGQGRDYTF. The CDR3 coding sequence is TGTGCCAGCAGCCCCGGACAGGGCCGGGACTACACCTTC.

The table lists this clone with a few counts. The V call is TRBV30, the J call TRBJ1-1; 7 bases align to TRBD1. The CDR3 sequence is 13 residues long. Germline values: CDR1 GTSNPN, CDR2 SVGIG (reference sequence). V was pared by 1 base and J by 1 base, with 0 bases of the junction left unmatched. The CDR3 DNA is TGTGCCTGGAGTGGGGACAGGAACACTGAAGCTTTCTTT. Amino acid sequence: CAWSGDRNTEAFF.

In the case of this clone: One end of the junction fails to match germline, which may point to a read error. The CDR3 DNA reads as TGTGCCACCAAACAGGGGGCTCTCAATCGGCCCCAGCATTTT. Translated: CATKQGALNRPQHF. The chain uses TRBV2 and TRBJ1-5, with 9 nucleotides matching TRBD1. CDR1 SNHLY and CDR2 FYNNEI come from the germline V gene. This CDR3 comprises 14 residues.

This clone has just a few counts. The chain employs TRBV11-2 and TRBJ2-5, with D possibly being TRBD2 (6 bases). Germline-derived CDR1 and CDR2 are SGHAT and FQNNGV. The germline V and J ends were trimmed by 0 bases and 7 bases, with 12 bases remaining between them. This CDR3 comprises 14 residues. The CDR3 nucleotides read TGTGCCAGCAGCTTAGAGGGAGGCGCCGGGACCCAGTACTTC. This codes for CASSLEGGAGTQYF.

This chain connects TRBV2 to TRBJ1-5; D is unresolved. The V gene's germline CDR1 is SNHLY and CDR2 FYNNEI. V shed 5 bases and J shed 0 bases, with 11 bases lying between them. CDR3 length: 15 residues. For the CDR3, the DNA is TGTGCCAGCAGTAAAGGGCCCTATAGCAATCAGCCCCAGCATTTT. Translated, it gives CASSKGPYSNQPQHF.

V usage is TRBV28 and J usage is TRBJ2-1; 8 nucleotides line up with TRBD2. CDR3 length: 17 amino acids. V gave up 7 bases and J gave up 1 base; unmatched junction bases: 12. CDR1 is MDHEN, CDR2 SYDVKM, per germline. The CDR3 nucleotides are TGTGCCAGCACCCAAAGCGGGGGTGACAGGTCCTACAATGAGCAGTTCTTC. Translated: CASTQSGGDRSYNEQFF.

The chain is built from TRBV12-5 and TRBJ2-5, with D perhaps TRBD2 (5 bases). The germline CDR1 and CDR2 sequences are LGHNT and FRNRAP. Trimming shortened V by 6 bases and J by 5 bases, and 7 bases separated the two germline ends. The CDR3 is 11 residues long. As DNA, the CDR3 is TGTGCTAGTGGGACGGGGGAGACCCAGTACTTC. Its translation is CASGTGETQYF.

This clone was counted once. The V call is TRBV15, the J call TRBJ2-5, with D possibly being TRBD1 (5 bases). V was pared by 0 bases and J by 1 base, with 9 bases between. The CDR3 extends over 15 amino acids. Germline-derived CDR1 and CDR2 are LNHNV and YYDKDF (reference sequence). The CDR3 nucleotides are TGTGCCACCAGCAGAGATAGGGGCCCCCAAGAGACCCAGTACTTC. It specifies CATSRDRGPQETQYF.

The chain carries TRBV6-4 and TRBJ1-1; D ambiguous. The V gene's germline CDR1 is MRHNA and CDR2 SNTAGT. V was pared by 8 bases and J by 3 bases, with 10 bases between. The CDR3 runs to 12 residues. The CDR3 sequence: CASRRYHTEAFF. The DNA of the CDR3 is TGTGCCAGCCGACGGTATCACACTGAAGCTTTCTTT.

This chain connects TRBV18 to TRBJ2-3; 7 nucleotides align to TRBD1. The CDR3 spans 14 residues. Germline assignment: CDR1 KGHSH and CDR2 LQKENI. The ends lost 6 bases at V and 4 bases at J; junction bases unmatched: 7. The CDR3 nucleotides are TGTGCCAGCTCCGCAGGGGGTGTCGCAGATACGCAGTATTTT. This codes for CASSAGGVADTQYF.

This clone was found once. This chain connects TRBV5-5 to TRBJ2-5; the D gene is possibly TRBD2 (6 bases). The length of the CDR3 is 14 residues. V was shortened by 0 bases and J by 4 bases, with 10 bases between the two germline ends. The germline CDR1 and CDR2 sequences are SGHKS and YYEKEE (reference sequence). The CDR3 bases are TGTGCCAGCAGCTTGGGGCTACTAGCAGAGACCCAGTACTTC. Translation: CASSLGLLAETQYF.